The sequence of this T cell receptor beta chain was determined in a study of long-term antiretroviral therapy in people with HIV (dated by TCRdb to about 2022). For the study in its entirety: Collection of the earliest samples took place about a decade ahead of the 2015 WHO recommendation for immediate ART, at a time when ART was typically delayed until CD4 counts fell. Whether ART initiation and durable HIV suppression were associated with changes in peripheral blood TRB repertoire composition and diversity was tested in a retrospective serial study. From some 33 adults with confirmed HIV infection, the cohort provided some 200 cryopreserved PBMC samples, gathered serially across a mean of around six years (range 1-12). Eleven of the 30 participants with HIV were female. Test extractions of a monoclonal T-cell line alongside 33 polyclonal samples showed no cross-contamination during QIAcube processing.

To be included, a participant needed at least one PBMC sample from before ART initiation plus at least two post-ART samples. All participants with HIV were treated in the United States of America. Before DNA extraction, cryopreserved samples of about 0.9-10 million PBMC were thawed and then washed. At the time of the earliest PBMC sample for each participant with HIV, ages ranged from 23 to 54 years. Each participant contributed PBMC samples from 1-4 timepoints before ART initiation and 2-8 timepoints after ART initiation, with a median of 7 samples. Serial HIV viral load, CD4+ T-cell count, ART history and demographic data were obtained for every participant. Genomic DNA was extracted from unsorted PBMC with a Qiagen kit on a QIAcube, with processing performed in batches of 12 samples. Taken from cysteine to phenylalanine, the CDR3 has 14 residues. The DNA shown is the 42-base CDR3, in frame from base 1. Germline trimming amounts to 6 bases on V and 8 bases on J, with 9 as the count of junction bases outside the gene matches. Per the germline V gene, SNHLY is the CDR1 and FYNNEI is the CDR2.

Sequencing of the TRB variable region was done with the immunoSEQ hsTCRB v3.0 assay at survey level resolution. The targeted TRB sequencing depth was about 40,000-55,000 T-cell genomes per sample. An Illumina MiSeq with a v3 150-cycle kit was used to sequence the pooled TRB libraries. Under the source paper's analysis protocol: Repertoire analysis ran in R within a reproducible Nextflow workflow covering QC, data transformation and analysis. LymphoSeq2, an R package for exploring AIRR-Seq data, was used to implement the custom analyses. After excluding a handful of samples that yielded fewer than 5000 total TRB sequences, roughly 190 HIV repertoires remained for analysis. Among the 170 to 200 HIV repertoires that were kept, some 60 were collected before ART initiation and more than 120 were collected after ART initiation. Repertoires were downsampled to 5000 TRB nucleotide sequences, and summary statistics were averaged over 100 downsampling iterations. Only TRB sequences with CDR3 regions of at least seven amino acids were retained for analysis. Diversity was assessed using a clonality score derived from Shannon entropy and using the Gini coefficient. In the repertoire networks, any two of the top 5000 CDR3 amino acid sequences were connected whenever the two sequences differed by an edit distance of one. GLIPH2 predicted antigen specificity groups and MHC restriction for TRB CDR3 amino acid sequences. To flag known associations with CMV, EBV, HIV or tissue antigens, CDR3 amino acid sequences were compared against VDJdb and McPAS-TCR. Pre-ART, post-ART and control groups were compared with Wilcoxon signed-rank tests and Holm-Bonferroni correction. TCRdb holds this immuneACCESS table with in-frame rearrangements only. Some clones are missing; in checked studies, unresolved V genes explain under half, and the rest has no known cause. Clonal size and the V and J genes are those of that table, whereas D and trimming came from the DNA. The sample table holds 16,000 or so clones, of which about 80% were seen once. In total, the top ten clones hold about a fifth of the sample.

A remark on this clone: Its antigen is unknown. The sample holds no much larger clone one base away, and base qualities are not on file.

Study-wide conclusions, independent of this receptor: Inferences about post-ART repertoire changes are limited because no data were available on ART adherence, viral resistance or therapy changes. A significant increase in TRB diversity was found to be associated with ART initiation, although TRB diversity was observed to remain significantly below that of transplant donor controls even after long-term ART. Because pre-ART samples had limited cell numbers, unsorted PBMC were profiled rather than sorted CD4+ and CD8+ T cells. The samples span the years 2004 to 2017, and the ART regimens used at that time may not be as effective as current regimens. Compared with controls, HIV repertoires had narrower CDR3 length ranges, and the network structure pointed to an antigen-experienced repertoire that shifted only slightly toward naive after ART. Limited PBMC availability meant only the TCR beta chain was sequenced, without alpha chain pairing. Expanded TRB clones identified before ART initiation dominated the repertoire across all time points, though the dominance fluctuated and decreased in many PLHIV after ART.

The sequencing used unsorted PBMCs, collected 2.1 years after starting antiretroviral therapy. This TCR came from a man in his forties with HIV. The sequence is built from TRBV2 and TRBJ1-4; 7 central bases correspond to TRBD1. The bases are TGTGCCAGCAGGGCGACAGGGTCAAGGGAAAAACTGTTTTTT. Its protein is CASRATGSREKLFF. Joined to the reference TRBV2 and TRBJ1-4 proteins, this CDR3 gives the full variable domain: EPEVTQTPSHQVTQMGQEVILRCVPISNHLYFYWYRQILGQKVEFLVSFYNNEISEKSEIFDDQFSVERPDGSNFTLKIRSTKLEDSAMYFCASRATGSREKLFFGSGTQLSVL.